This entry is about one T cell receptor (beta chain). The CDR3 extends over 15 amino acids. The method was immunoSEQ multiplex PCR; TCRdb's version includes in-frame clones alone and lacks a portion of them. The sample has over 75,000 clones, approximately 88% seen once. This entry comes from a study of identifying expanded T cells in peripheral blood. The source is a person aged 18 to 70 in good health. Sample: blood. The rearrangement links TRBV21-1 to TRBJ1-2. TRBV21-1 is a pseudogene. CDR3 residues: CASSKEGRKSYGYTF. CDR3 coding DNA: TGTGCCAGCAGCAAAGAGGGCCGAAAGTCCTATGGCTACACCTTC.